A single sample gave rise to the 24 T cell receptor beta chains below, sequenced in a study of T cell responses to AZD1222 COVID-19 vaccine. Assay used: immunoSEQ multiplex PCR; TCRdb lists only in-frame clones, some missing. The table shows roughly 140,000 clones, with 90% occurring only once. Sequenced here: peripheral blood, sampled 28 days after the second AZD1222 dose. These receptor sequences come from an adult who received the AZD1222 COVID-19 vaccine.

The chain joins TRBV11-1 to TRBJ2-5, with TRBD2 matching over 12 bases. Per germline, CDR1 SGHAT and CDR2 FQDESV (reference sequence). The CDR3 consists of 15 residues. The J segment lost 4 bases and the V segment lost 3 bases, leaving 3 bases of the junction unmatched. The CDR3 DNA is TGTGCCAGCAGCTTCGGACTAGCGGGATTAGAGACCCAGTACTTC. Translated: CASSFGLAGLETQYF.

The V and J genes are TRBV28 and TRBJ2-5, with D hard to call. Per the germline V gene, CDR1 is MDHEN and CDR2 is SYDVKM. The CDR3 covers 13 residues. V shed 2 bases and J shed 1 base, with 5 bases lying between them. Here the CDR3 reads CASSLRTQETQYF. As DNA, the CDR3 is TGTGCCAGCAGTTTAAGGACCCAAGAGACCCAGTACTTC.

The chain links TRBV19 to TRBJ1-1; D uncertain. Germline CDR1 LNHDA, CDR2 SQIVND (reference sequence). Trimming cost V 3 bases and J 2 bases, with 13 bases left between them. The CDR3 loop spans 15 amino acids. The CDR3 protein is CASSIIGQLNTEAFF. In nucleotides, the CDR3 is TGTGCCAGTAGTATTATCGGGCAGCTCAACACTGAAGCTTTCTTT.

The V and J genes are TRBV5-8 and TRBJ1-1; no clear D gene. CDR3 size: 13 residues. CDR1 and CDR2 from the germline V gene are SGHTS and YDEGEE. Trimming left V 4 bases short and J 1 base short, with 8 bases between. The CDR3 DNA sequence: TGTGCCAGCAGCCTCGGGCCGAACACTGAAGCTTTCTTT. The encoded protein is CASSLGPNTEAFF.

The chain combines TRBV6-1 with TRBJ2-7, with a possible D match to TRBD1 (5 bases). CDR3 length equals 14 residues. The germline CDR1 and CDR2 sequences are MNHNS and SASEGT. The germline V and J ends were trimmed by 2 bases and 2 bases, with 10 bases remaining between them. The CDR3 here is CASSEQGGTYEQYV. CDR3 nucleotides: TGTGCCAGCAGTGAACAGGGCGGAACCTACGAGCAGTACGTC.

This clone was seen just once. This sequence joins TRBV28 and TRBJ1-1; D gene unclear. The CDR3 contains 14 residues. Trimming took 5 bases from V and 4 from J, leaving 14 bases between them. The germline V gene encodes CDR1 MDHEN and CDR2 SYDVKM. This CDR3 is CASSPRREVTEAFF. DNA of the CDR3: TGTGCCAGCAGTCCAAGACGGGAAGTCACTGAAGCTTTCTTT.

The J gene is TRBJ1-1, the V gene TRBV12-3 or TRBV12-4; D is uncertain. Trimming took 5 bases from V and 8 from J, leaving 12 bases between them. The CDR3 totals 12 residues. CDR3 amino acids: CASSRSGREAFF. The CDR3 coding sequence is TGTGCCAGCAGTCGCTCCGGGAGGGAAGCTTTCTTT.

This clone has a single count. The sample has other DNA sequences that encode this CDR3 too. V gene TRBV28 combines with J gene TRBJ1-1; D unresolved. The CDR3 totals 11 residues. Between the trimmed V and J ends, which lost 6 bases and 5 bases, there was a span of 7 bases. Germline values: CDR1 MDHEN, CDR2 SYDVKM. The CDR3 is CASSRGTEAFF. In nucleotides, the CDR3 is TGTGCCAGCAGCCGGGGTACTGAAGCTTTCTTT. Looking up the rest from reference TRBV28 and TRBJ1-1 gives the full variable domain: DVKVTQSSRYLVKRTGEKVFLECVQDMDHENMFWYRQDPGLGLRLIYFSYDVKMKEKGDIPEGYSVSREKKERFSLILESASTNQTSMYLCASSRGTEAFFGQGTRLTVV.

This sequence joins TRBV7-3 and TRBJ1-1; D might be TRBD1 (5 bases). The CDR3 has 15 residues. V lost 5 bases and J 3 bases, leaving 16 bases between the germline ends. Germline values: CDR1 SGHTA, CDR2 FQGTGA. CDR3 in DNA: TGTGCCAGCAGCCCCTCATCCGGGACTCACACTGAAGCTTTCTTT. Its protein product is CASSPSSGTHTEAFF.

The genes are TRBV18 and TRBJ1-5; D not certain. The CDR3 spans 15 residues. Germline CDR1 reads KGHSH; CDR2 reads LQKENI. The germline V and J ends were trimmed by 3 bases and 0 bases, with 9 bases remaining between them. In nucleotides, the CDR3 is TGTGCCAGCTCACCTAGGGAGGTTAGCAATCAGCCCCAGCATTTT. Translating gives CASSPREVSNQPQHF. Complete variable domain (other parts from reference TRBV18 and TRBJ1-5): NAGVMQNPRHLVRRRGQEARLRCSPMKGHSHVYWYRQLPEEGLKFMVYLQKENIIDESGMPKERFSAEFPKEGPSILRIQQVVRGDSAAYFCASSPREVSNQPQHFGDGTRLSIL.

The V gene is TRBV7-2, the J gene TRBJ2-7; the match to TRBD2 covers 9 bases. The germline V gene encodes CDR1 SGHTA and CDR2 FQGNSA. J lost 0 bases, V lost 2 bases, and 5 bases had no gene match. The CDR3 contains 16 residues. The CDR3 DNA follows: TGTGCCAGCAGCTTAAGCAGTAGCGGGAGCTCCTACGAGCAGTACTTC. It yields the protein CASSLSSSGSSYEQYF.

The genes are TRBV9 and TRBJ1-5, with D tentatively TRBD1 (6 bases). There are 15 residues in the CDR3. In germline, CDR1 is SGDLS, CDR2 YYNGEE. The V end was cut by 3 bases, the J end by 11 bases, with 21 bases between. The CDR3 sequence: CASSALQGPLGAQHF. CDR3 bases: TGTGCCAGCAGCGCCCTGCAGGGGCCACTAGGAGCCCAGCATTTT.

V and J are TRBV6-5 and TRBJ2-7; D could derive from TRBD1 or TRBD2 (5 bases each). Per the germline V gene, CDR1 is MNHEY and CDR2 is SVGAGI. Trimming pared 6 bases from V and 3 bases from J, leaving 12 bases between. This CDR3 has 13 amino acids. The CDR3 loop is CASSRGRVYEQYF. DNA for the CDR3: TGTGCCAGCAGCCGGGGACGGGTCTACGAGCAGTACTTC.

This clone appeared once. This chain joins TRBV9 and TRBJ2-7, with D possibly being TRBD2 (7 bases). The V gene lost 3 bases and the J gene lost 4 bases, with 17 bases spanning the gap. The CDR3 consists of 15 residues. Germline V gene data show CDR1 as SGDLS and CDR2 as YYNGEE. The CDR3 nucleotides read TGTGCCAGCAGCGAAGGGGCGGGGGCCCCTTACGAGCAGTACTTC. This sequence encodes CASSEGAGAPYEQYF.

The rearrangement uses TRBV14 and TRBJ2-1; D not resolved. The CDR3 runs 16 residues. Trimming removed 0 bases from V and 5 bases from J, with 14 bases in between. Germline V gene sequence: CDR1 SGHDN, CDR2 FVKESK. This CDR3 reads CASSQDYGSIHNEQFF. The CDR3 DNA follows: TGTGCCAGCAGCCAAGATTATGGCTCCATCCACAATGAGCAGTTCTTC. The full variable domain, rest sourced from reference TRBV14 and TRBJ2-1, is EAGVTQFPSHSVIEKGQTVTLRCDPISGHDNLYWYRRVMGKEIKFLLHFVKESKQDESGMPNNRFLAERTGGTYSTLKVQPAELEDSGVYFCASSQDYGSIHNEQFFGPGTRLTVL.

The CDR3 is CASSDRAPNEKLFF. CDR3 coding DNA: TGTGCCAGCAGTGATAGGGCGCCTAATGAAAAACTGTTTTTT. V usage is TRBV28 and J usage is TRBJ1-4; no clear D gene. This CDR3 region has 14 residues. Germline V gives CDR1 MDHEN, CDR2 SYDVKM. The germline V and J ends were trimmed by 5 bases and 3 bases, with 10 bases remaining between them.

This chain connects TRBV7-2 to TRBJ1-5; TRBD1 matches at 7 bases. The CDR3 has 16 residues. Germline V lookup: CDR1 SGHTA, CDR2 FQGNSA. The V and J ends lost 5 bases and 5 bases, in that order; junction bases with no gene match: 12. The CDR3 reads CASSVRGQGGHQPQHF. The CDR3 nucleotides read TGTGCCAGCAGCGTTAGAGGTCAAGGGGGCCATCAGCCCCAGCATTTT. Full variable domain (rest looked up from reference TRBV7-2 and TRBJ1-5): GAGVSQSPSNKVTEKGKDVELRCDPISGHTALYWYRQSLGQGLEFLIYFQGNSAPDKSGLPSDRFSAERTGGSVSTLTIQRTQQEDSAVYLCASSVRGQGGHQPQHFGDGTRLSIL.

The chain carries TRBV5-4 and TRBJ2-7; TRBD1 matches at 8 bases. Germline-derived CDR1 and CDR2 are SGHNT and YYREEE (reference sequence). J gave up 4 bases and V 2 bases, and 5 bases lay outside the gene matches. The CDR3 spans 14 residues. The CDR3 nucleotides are TGTGCCAGCAGCTTAAACAGGGGGGCTTACGAGCAGTACGTC. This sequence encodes CASSLNRGAYEQYV.

The CDR3 reads CASSLAGQIYSPLHF. The CDR3 coding sequence is TGCGCCAGCAGCTTGGCGGGACAGATTTATTCACCCCTCCACTTT. The rearrangement uses TRBV5-1 and TRBJ1-6, with 7 bases fitting TRBD1. CDR3 length equals 15 residues. With V trimmed by 0 bases and J by 8 bases, 5 bases remained unmatched. The germline V gene has CDR1 SGHRS and CDR2 YFSETQ.

CDR3 residues: CASSQTGTSGRRYF. CDR3 nucleotide sequence: TGTGCCAGCAGCCAAACCGGGACTAGCGGGAGAAGGTACTTC. This rearrangement joins TRBV7-2 to TRBJ2-7, with 14 positions matching TRBD2. V lost 5 bases and J lost 12; bases outside the gene matches: 9. Germline V CDR1 and CDR2: SGHTA, FQGNSA. This CDR3 has 14 residues.

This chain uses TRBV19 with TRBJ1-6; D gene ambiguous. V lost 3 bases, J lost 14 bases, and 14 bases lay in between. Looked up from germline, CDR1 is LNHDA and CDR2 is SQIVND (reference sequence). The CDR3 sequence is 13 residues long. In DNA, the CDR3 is TGTGCCAGTAGTATGGAAGAGGGATCAACCCTCCACTTT. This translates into CASSMEEGSTLHF.

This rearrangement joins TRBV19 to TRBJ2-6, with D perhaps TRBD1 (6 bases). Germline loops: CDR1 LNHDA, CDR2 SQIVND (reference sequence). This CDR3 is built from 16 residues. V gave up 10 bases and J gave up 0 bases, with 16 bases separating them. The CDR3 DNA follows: TGTGCCATAGAAGGCAAGGGGGACTCTGGGGCCAACGTCCTGACTTTC. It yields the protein CAIEGKGDSGANVLTF.

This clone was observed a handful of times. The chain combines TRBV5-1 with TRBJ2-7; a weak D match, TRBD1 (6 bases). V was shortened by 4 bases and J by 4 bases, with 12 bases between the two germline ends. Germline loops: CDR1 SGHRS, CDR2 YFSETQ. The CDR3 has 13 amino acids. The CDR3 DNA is TGCGCCAGCAGCCTCTCCCAGGGGTACGAGCAGTACGTC. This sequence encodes CASSLSQGYEQYV.

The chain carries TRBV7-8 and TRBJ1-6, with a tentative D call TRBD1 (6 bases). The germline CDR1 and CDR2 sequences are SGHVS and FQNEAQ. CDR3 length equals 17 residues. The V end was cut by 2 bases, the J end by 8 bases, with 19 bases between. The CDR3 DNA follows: TGTGCCAGCAGCTTATCCCCGGTCAGGGGAGTGGATTCACCCCTCCACTTT. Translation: CASSLSPVRGVDSPLHF.